Listed here is a single T cell receptor (beta chain). Its antigen remains unknown. The data derive from a study of CD8 T cells in ankylosing spondylitis. Study-wide findings and caveats: A motif of fewer than ten highly homologous TCR beta variants was seen as apparently characteristic of ankylosing spondylitis blood. According to the report, clones linked to the disease were significantly enriched in matched synovial fluid samples taken from ankylosing spondylitis patients.

In germline, CDR1 is SGDLS, CDR2 YYNGEE. V was cut by 2 bases and J by 5 bases, with 11 bases left in between. The CDR3 totals 14 residues. 5'-RACE, quantitative and with molecular barcodes, yielded the TCR beta libraries. TCRdb independently ran MiXCR on the 5' RACE reads; one entry per CDR3 protein. The table has 130,000 or so distinct CDR3 sequences, 15% to 20% seen once. This receptor was identified in a male donor with ankylosing spondylitis. The sample consisted of blood, either unsorted or a sorted T cell fraction (not recorded which). This chain connects TRBV9 to TRBJ2-1, with D perhaps matching TRBD2 (6 bases). The CDR3 here is CASSVSGGDNEQFF. The CDR3 coding sequence is TGTGCCAGCAGCGTGTCAGGAGGGGACAATGAGCAGTTCTTC.